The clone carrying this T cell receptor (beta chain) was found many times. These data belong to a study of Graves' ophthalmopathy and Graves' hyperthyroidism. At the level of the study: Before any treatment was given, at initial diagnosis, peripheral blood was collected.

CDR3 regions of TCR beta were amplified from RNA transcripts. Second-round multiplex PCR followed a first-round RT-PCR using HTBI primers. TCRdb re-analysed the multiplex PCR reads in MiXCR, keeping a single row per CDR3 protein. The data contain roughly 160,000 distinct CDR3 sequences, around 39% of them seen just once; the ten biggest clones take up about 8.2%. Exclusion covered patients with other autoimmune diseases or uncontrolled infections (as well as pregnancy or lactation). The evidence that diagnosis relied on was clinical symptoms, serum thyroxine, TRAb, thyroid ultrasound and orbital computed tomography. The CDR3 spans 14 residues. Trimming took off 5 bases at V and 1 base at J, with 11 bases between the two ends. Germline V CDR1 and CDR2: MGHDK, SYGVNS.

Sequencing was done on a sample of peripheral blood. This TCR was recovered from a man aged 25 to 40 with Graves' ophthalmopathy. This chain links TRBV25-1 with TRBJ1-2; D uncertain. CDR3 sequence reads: CASSNFGGNYGYTF. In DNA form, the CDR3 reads TGTGCCAGCAGTAACTTCGGCGGTAACTATGGCTACACCTTC.